Listed here are 14 T cell receptor beta chains from one sample, sequenced in a study of cytomegalovirus exposure and HLA in healthy donors. Use of 60 Vbeta and 13 Jbeta primers characterized the PCR. Profiling relied on immunoSEQ multiplex PCR, and the TCRdb table lists in-frame clones only, not all of them. The repertoire holds roughly 100,000 clones, with 65% to 85% as singletons. Material: PBMCs. These receptors all come from a male donor in good health and CMV-seropositive.

V gene TRBV7-9 combines with J gene TRBJ2-3, with D possibly matching TRBD2 (5 bases). Germline V gene data show CDR1 as SEHNR and CDR2 as FQNEAQ (reference sequence). This CDR3 is 16 amino acids long. The V end was cut by 6 bases, the J end by 0 bases, with 16 bases between. The DNA of the CDR3 is TGTGCCAGCAGTTTCGGGATCCACTCTAGCACAGATACGCAGTATTTT. It specifies CASSFGIHSSTDTQYF.

J is TRBJ1-5 and V is TRBV25-1, with TRBD1 matching 7 bases. There are 13 residues in the CDR3. Trimming cost V 6 bases and J 3 bases; bases outside gene matches: 2. Germline V lookup: CDR1 MGHDK, CDR2 SYGVNS. The CDR3 coding sequence is TGTGCCAGCAGCGGACAGGTCAATCAGCCCCAGCATTTT. As protein: CASSGQVNQPQHF. Drawing the rest from reference TRBV25-1 and TRBJ1-5, the complete variable domain is EADIYQTPRYLVIGTGKKITLECSQTMGHDKMYWYQQDPGMELHLIHYSYGVNSTEKGDLSSESTVSRIRTEHFPLTLESARPSHTSQYLCASSGQVNQPQHFGDGTRLSIL.

This clone showed up just a few times. The chain recombines TRBV7-3 with TRBJ2-1; 8 nucleotides agree with TRBD1. In germline, CDR1 is SGHTA, CDR2 FQGTGA. The CDR3 consists of 17 residues. The junction had 13 bases not matched to a gene; V was cut back by 2 bases and J by 7 bases. The CDR3 coding sequence is TGTGCCAGCAGCTTATCGTCGGGGACAGGAGTCTGGAATGAGCAGTTCTTC. Translating it yields CASSLSSGTGVWNEQFF.

This chain joins TRBV10-2 and TRBJ2-5; D might be TRBD2 (6 bases). From germline, CDR1 is WSHSY and CDR2 SAAADI. The CDR3 runs 13 residues. V lost 9 bases, J lost 2 bases, and 13 bases lay in between. The CDR3 is CASGTTRQETQYF. CDR3 sequence (DNA): TGCGCCAGTGGAACGACTAGGCAAGAGACCCAGTACTTC.

This chain joins TRBV30 and TRBJ2-1; 13 bases are shared with TRBD2. The CDR3 is made up of 17 amino acids. Germline values: CDR1 GTSNPN, CDR2 SVGIG (reference sequence). J was trimmed by 4 bases and V by 4 bases; bases with no gene match: 10. CDR3 sequence: CAWKGKRLAGGYNEQFF. The CDR3 bases are TGTGCCTGGAAGGGAAAACGACTAGCGGGAGGATACAATGAGCAGTTCTTC.

The chain links TRBV4-3 to TRBJ1-1; TRBD1 might be the D (5 bases). Germline V gene data show CDR1 as LGHNA and CDR2 as YSLEER. Trimming shortened V by 4 bases and J by 4 bases, and 13 bases separated the two germline ends. CDR3 length: 14 amino acids. In nucleotides, the CDR3 is TGCGCCAGCAGCCCCCACGGGACTCGCACTGAAGCTTTCTTT. Protein: CASSPHGTRTEAFF.

The rearrangement joins TRBV7-3 to TRBJ2-1; 10 nucleotides align to TRBD2. CDR1 is SGHTA and CDR2 is FQGTGA in the germline V gene. With 7 bases clipped from V and 6 bases from J, the junction kept 3 bases outside the gene matches. The CDR3 is 13 amino acids. This CDR3 is CASKAGGLNEQFF. The CDR3 DNA reads as TGTGCCAGCAAAGCGGGGGGGCTCAATGAGCAGTTCTTC.

The J gene is TRBJ1-1, the V gene TRBV28; D remains ambiguous. The CDR3 contains 11 residues. The germline V and J ends were trimmed by 4 bases and 11 bases, with 11 bases remaining between them. Germline CDR1 is MDHEN and CDR2 is SYDVKM. The DNA of the CDR3 is TGTGCCAGCAGTTCCGGAGGTGGGGCTTTCTTT. Its protein product is CASSSGGGAFF.

This sequence joins TRBV15 and TRBJ2-7; D might be TRBD2 (6 bases). Germline V CDR1 and CDR2: LNHNV, YYDKDF (reference sequence). CDR3 length equals 14 residues. V lost 2 bases to trimming and J lost 6 bases, with 14 bases between them. CDR3 region: CATSRMGGPLEQYF. In DNA, the CDR3 is TGTGCCACCAGCAGAATGGGGGGACCCCTCGAGCAGTACTTC.

V and J are TRBV20-1 and TRBJ2-7; 7 positions match TRBD1. The germline V gene encodes CDR1 DFQATT and CDR2 SNEGSKA (reference sequence). Trimming at V came to 6 bases and at J to 9 bases, leaving 8 bases not matched to a gene. CDR3 length equals 11 residues. The CDR3 spells CSAWGQSGQYF. For the CDR3, the DNA is TGCAGTGCCTGGGGACAGTCCGGGCAGTACTTC.

The rearrangement uses TRBV5-4 and TRBJ2-5; D possibly corresponds to TRBD2 (5 bases). The CDR3 loop spans 13 amino acids. Germline V gene data show CDR1 as SGHNT and CDR2 as YYREEE (reference sequence). The V end was cut by 4 bases, the J end by 5 bases, with 12 bases between. Here the CDR3 DNA reads TGTGCCAGCAGCACTAGTCTTTGGGAGACCCAGTACTTC. This codes for CASSTSLWETQYF. Full variable domain (rest looked up from reference TRBV5-4 and TRBJ2-5): ETGVTQSPTHLIKTRGQQVTLRCSSQSGHNTVSWYQQALGQGPQFIFQYYREEENGRGNFPPRFSGLQFPNYSSELNVNALELDDSALYLCASSTSLWETQYFGPGTRLLVL.

The chain recombines TRBV14 with TRBJ1-2; the D is unclear. The CDR3 spans 14 residues. V lost 0 bases and J 4 bases, leaving 9 bases between the germline ends. CDR1 and CDR2 (germline): SGHDN, FVKESK. The CDR3 bases are TGTGCCAGCAGCCAAGACCTCCTAGTCTATGGCTACACCTTC. Protein product: CASSQDLLVYGYTF. Together with reference TRBV14 and TRBJ1-2, the CDR3 gives the full variable domain: EAGVTQFPSHSVIEKGQTVTLRCDPISGHDNLYWYRRVMGKEIKFLLHFVKESKQDESGMPNNRFLAERTGGTYSTLKVQPAELEDSGVYFCASSQDLLVYGYTFGSGTRLTVV.

V usage is TRBV11-2 and J usage is TRBJ2-7; a possible D gene is TRBD2 (6 bases). CDR3 size: 13 residues. Germline lookup yields CDR1 SGHAT and CDR2 FQNNGV. V gave up 2 bases and J gave up 5 bases, with 10 bases separating them. The CDR3 nucleotides read TGTGCCAGCAGCTTACATAGCGGTGACGAGCAGTACTTC. Translation gives CASSLHSGDEQYF.

The chain combines TRBV7-2 with TRBJ2-7; 7 bases fit TRBD1. Germline values: CDR1 SGHTA, CDR2 FQGNSA. Trimming cost V 5 bases and J 0 bases; bases outside gene matches: 4. The CDR3 totals 14 residues. The CDR3 coding sequence is TGTGCCAGCAGCGAGACAGGGAACTCCTACGAGCAGTACTTC. Translating it yields CASSETGNSYEQYF. The whole variable domain, remainder taken from reference TRBV7-2 and TRBJ2-7, is GAGVSQSPSNKVTEKGKDVELRCDPISGHTALYWYRQSLGQGLEFLIYFQGNSAPDKSGLPSDRFSAERTGGSVSTLTIQRTQQEDSAVYLCASSETGNSYEQYFGPGTRLTVT.